Listed below are T cell receptor beta chains from one sample, sequenced in a study of breast tumors, draining lymph nodes, adjacent tissues. TCRdb independently ran MiXCR on the multiplex PCR reads; one entry per CDR3 protein. The table shows about 19,000 distinct CDR3 sequences, with 43% occurring only once. Source material: breast tumor tissue. These receptors were collected from a female donor with breast cancer. Some clones in this sample may be carry-over from other donors' samples. CDR3s include the opening cysteine and the closing phenylalanine or tryptophan. D genes are given only for firm matches. For some rows the clone size is stated as once, few or many, or as a class when expanded; others skip it.

DNA	CDR3	D	V	J	size
TGTGCCAGCAGCCAAGGGATACAGGGGAGAGATACGCAGTATTTT	CASSQGIQGRDTQYF	TRBD1	TRBV4-2	TRBJ2-3	-
TGTGCCAGCAGTGAACGCAGGAACTATGGCTACACCTTC	CASSERRNYGYTF	-	TRBV6-2/TRBV6-3	TRBJ1-2	few
TGTGCCAGTAGTGCCGGGACAGGGACGTTCTACGAGCAGTACTTC	CASSAGTGTFYEQYF	TRBD1	TRBV19	TRBJ2-7	medium-sized
TGTGCCAGCAGTTCGTACGACCTCTCAGGGAGTATATATGAGCAGTTCTTC	CASSSYDLSGSIYEQFF	-	TRBV2	TRBJ2-1	-
TGTGCCAGCAGTCACTCCACAGGGGCCGACTACAATGAGCAGTTCTTC	CASSHSTGADYNEQFF	TRBD1	TRBV6-6	TRBJ2-1	many
TGTGCCAGCAGTCACAGGGACTCCACCTACGAGCAGTACTTC	CASSHRDSTYEQYF	-	TRBV6-5	TRBJ2-7	-
TGTGCCAGCTCACAGATAGCGGGAGGGAATCGCTACACCTTC	CASSQIAGGNRYTF	-	TRBV18	TRBJ1-2	-
TGCAGTGCCCTTACTAGCGGGAGTAGAATAAGTCGGTCTGAGCAGTCCTTC	CSALTSGSRISRSEQSF	TRBD2	TRBV20-1	TRBJ2-1	few
-	CASSLVGGGNTVYF	-	TRBV7-2	TRBJ1-3	-
TGTGCCACCAGTGATTTTCGCGGGACAGGGGCTATTCATGAGCAGTTCTTC	CATSDFRGTGAIHEQFF	TRBD1	TRBV24-1	TRBJ2-1	many
TGTGCCACTCTTTCTCCGGGACAGGGAATCGAAAAACTGTTTTTT	CATLSPGQGIEKLFF	TRBD1	TRBV2	TRBJ1-4	-
TGTGCCAGCAGTCACGGGGGGAGCTCCTACGAGCAGTACTTC	CASSHGGSSYEQYF	TRBD2	TRBV6-2/TRBV6-3	TRBJ2-7	many
TGTGCCAGCACTCGGGACATCCCTCGTGAGCAGTACTTC	CASTRDIPREQYF	-	TRBV2	TRBJ2-7	-
TGTGCCAGCGGGAGGCTCTACAATGAGCAGTTCTTC	CASGRLYNEQFF	-	TRBV7-9	TRBJ2-1	once
TGTGCCAGCAGTTTGGCGGGAGGCTCCTACGAGCAGTACTTC	CASSLAGGSYEQYF	TRBD2	TRBV6-6	TRBJ2-7	many
TGTGCCAGCAGTTCCGAGACTAGCGGGAGGGCCTCCTACAATGAGCAGTTCTTC	CASSSETSGRASYNEQFF	TRBD2	TRBV6-6	TRBJ2-1	many
TGCAGTGCTAGAGACGGACTAGCGGACGCCATCAATGAGCAGTTCTTC	CSARDGLADAINEQFF	TRBD2	TRBV20-1	TRBJ2-1	many
TGCGCCAGCAGCCCGGGGACTAGCGGGAGGAGGACAGATACGCAGTATTTT	CASSPGTSGRRTDTQYF	TRBD2	TRBV4-1	TRBJ2-3	-
TGCAGTGCAAATCCACCTGATTCGCAGTATTTT	CSANPPDSQYF	-	TRBV20-1	TRBJ2-3	-
TGTGCCGGGAGGACTAGCGGGAGGTTCACCTACGAGCAGTACTTC	CAGRTSGRFTYEQYF	TRBD2	TRBV10-3	TRBJ2-7	few
TGCGCCAGCAGCCTCACTAGCGGGAGCGGGGATGAGCAGTTCTTC	CASSLTSGSGDEQFF	TRBD2	TRBV4-3	TRBJ2-1	-
TGTGCCAGCAGTTACCGGGACTACCAGTCAGATACGCAGTATTTT	CASSYRDYQSDTQYF	TRBD2	TRBV6-1	TRBJ2-3	-
TGTGCCAGCATTAGTAGCGGGAGAGGGGGGGCGGGGGAGACCCAGTACTTC	CASISSGRGGAGETQYF	TRBD2	TRBV6-5	TRBJ2-5	many
TGTGCCAGCAGCCTTAGGGGCGGACTTGGAAATGAGCAGTTCTTC	CASSLRGGLGNEQFF	-	TRBV7-2	TRBJ2-1	-
TGTGCCAGCAGCTTAACGCCGAGGACAGACCAAAACACCATATATTTT	CASSLTPRTDQNTIYF	-	TRBV11-2	TRBJ1-3	many
TGCAGTGCTAGAGGGCAGGGGGCGCGAGAGACCCAGCATTTT	CSARGQGARETQHF	TRBD1	TRBV20-1	TRBJ1-5	-
TGCGCCAGCAGCCTGGGGGACAGGGGCCACGAGCAGTACTTC	CASSLGDRGHEQYF	TRBD1	TRBV5-1	TRBJ2-7	-
TGTGCCACCAGACAGGACCGCAATCAGCCCCAGCATTTT	CATRQDRNQPQHF	-	TRBV6-6	TRBJ1-5	few
TGTGCCAGCAGCCCGTTGAGCGGGAGGACGAGGGAGCAGTACTTC	CASSPLSGRTREQYF	TRBD2	TRBV9	TRBJ2-7	once
TGCGCCAGCAGCCCGGGCGGCACAGATACGCAGTGTTTT	CASSPGGTDTQCF	-	TRBV3-1	TRBJ2-3	-
TGTGCCAGCAGTGAATCCGTAGACACCGGGGAGCTGTTTTTT	CASSESVDTGELFF	-	TRBV25-1	TRBJ2-2	many
TGCGCCAGCAGCTTCCGACTAGCGGGGGGAGGATACGAGCAGTACTTC	CASSFRLAGGGYEQYF	TRBD2	TRBV4-1	TRBJ2-7	few
TGTGCCAGCAGCTTAACGGGACAGGGTAAGGACAATGAGCAGTTCTTC	CASSLTGQGKDNEQFF	TRBD1	TRBV5-8	TRBJ2-1	many